The text below deals with one TCR beta chain. Its antigen is unknown. Noted time point: new active TB diagnosis, blood taken before or within 7 days of starting treatment. Germline CDR1 reads LNHDA; CDR2 reads SQIVND (reference sequence). The CDR3 is 15 residues long. V lost 5 bases and J 0 bases, leaving 11 bases between the germline ends. Profiled with immunoSEQ multiplex PCR; TCRdb holds only in-frame clones, not every one. The repertoire has around 30,000 clones, about 90% of them found once; the top ten carry under 7%. The sample comes from a study of T cells in tuberculosis. The study's findings and limits: Active tuberculosis alpha repertoires lay closer to GMM-specific TCRs than controls'. Samples were chosen by availability of cryopreserved specimens. The TCR-beta difference was not significant; alpha differences partly reflected length.

V gene TRBV19 combines with J gene TRBJ1-5; no clear D gene. This specimen was PBMCs, taken at tuberculosis diagnosis. The sequence came from an adult with tuberculosis. This chain's CDR3 is CASSAQIYSNQPQHF. The CDR3 nucleotides read TGTGCCAGTAGTGCCCAGATTTATAGCAATCAGCCCCAGCATTTT.